The entry below gives a single TCR beta chain sequence along with its context. The protocol was immunoSEQ multiplex PCR, while the TCRdb copy is restricted to in-frame clones and leaves out a portion. The sample includes roughly 68,000 clones, 92% of them seen just once. This record belongs to a study of technical replicates of blood from a handful of donors. Germline CDR1 reads SGHTS; CDR2 reads YDEGEE. V shed 4 bases and J shed 7 bases, with 15 bases lying between them. This CDR3 spans 14 amino acids. The sequenced material came from T cells isolated from PBMCs. The rearrangement joins TRBV5-8 to TRBJ1-5; possibly TRBD1 for D (5 bases). The TCR originated in a human donor in good health. The CDR3 loop is CASSTRALGQPQHF. The CDR3 nucleotides are TGTGCCAGCAGCACCAGGGCGCTTGGACAGCCCCAGCATTTT.